The following is a T cell receptor (beta chain) sequence with its context. The antigen is undetermined. Attachment of unique molecular identifiers was made to individual cDNA molecules. Each CDR3 protein gets one entry after TCRdb re-called the 5' RACE reads with MiXCR. The data contain roughly 100,000 distinct CDR3 sequences, approximately 15% of them singletons. This specimen comes from a study of early T cells in non-severe SARS-CoV-2 infection. Study as a whole: Chains were not paired, and sequencing was done on bulk RNA from unsorted whole blood. General observations from the study: VDJdb-based annotation leaned toward anti-spike CD8 responses and missed private and CD4 specificities.

There are 14 residues in the CDR3. Trimming cost V 3 bases and J 6 bases; bases outside gene matches: 6. CDR1 and CDR2 from the germline V gene are SEHNR and FQNEAQ (reference sequence). The chain carries TRBV7-9 and TRBJ2-7; TRBD1 matches 9 bases. This TCR came from an adult who was a healthcare worker with PCR-confirmed SARS-CoV-2 infection or an uninfected control (not recorded which). The sequenced sample consisted of whole blood. CDR3 protein: CASSFPTGGSEQYF. CDR3 coding DNA: TGTGCCAGCAGCTTCCCGACAGGGGGAAGCGAGCAGTACTTC.